These T cell receptor beta chains were read from a single sample in a study of blood T cells in healthy people across ages. A single record per CDR3 protein comes from TCRdb applying MiXCR to the 5' RACE reads. The sample yields 850,000 to 950,000 distinct CDR3 sequences, 29% seen once. What was sequenced was blood. All receptors derive from a woman over 75 in good health. The CDR3 runs from the conserved cysteine through the conserved F or W. Fields, in order: clone size, D gene, J gene, V gene, CDR3 DNA, CDR3 protein. D genes are given only for firm matches. Size is stated for part of the rows, as once, few or many counts, or as a class when the clone is expanded.

>many|.|TRBJ2-3|TRBV2
TGTGCCAGCAAGGGTGTAGATACGCAGTATTTT
CASKGVDTQYF
>many|TRBD2|TRBJ2-7|TRBV7-2
TGTGCCAGCAGCTTAAGGCAGCGGGGGAGCTCCTACGAGCAGTACTTC
CASSLRQRGSSYEQYF
>many|TRBD2|TRBJ2-1|TRBV6-6
TGTGCCAGCAGCCAACTGGGACTAGCGGGGGCCCGCTCCTACAATGAGCAGTTCTTC
CASSQLGLAGARSYNEQFF
>.|.|TRBJ1-4|TRBV5-1
TGCGCCAGCAGCCTCTCCGGGGGCCAGGAAAAACTGTTTTTT
CASSLSGGQEKLFF
>once|.|TRBJ1-1|TRBV4-1
TGCGCCAGCAGCCAGAGCACAGCAGGGTCCGCCCCGGCTGAAGCTTTCTTT
CASSQSTAGSAPAEAFF
>many|.|TRBJ2-1|TRBV6-2/TRBV6-3
TGTGCCAGCAGTTACGAGCGGGGGGGACAGGGCTTTAGGGATGAGCAGTTCTTC
CASSYERGGQGFRDEQFF
>once|.|TRBJ2-5|TRBV2
TGTGCCAGTCGATCTCTGGAGACCCAGTACTTC
CASRSLETQYF
>many|.|TRBJ2-7|TRBV5-1
TGCGCCATCGAATCTGGGCACTTTTCCTACGAGCAGTACTTC
CAIESGHFSYEQYF
>many|.|TRBJ2-6|TRBV20-1
TGCAGTGCTAGACGGGGGGCCCTTTCTGGGGCCAACGTCCTGACTTTC
CSARRGALSGANVLTF
>many|.|TRBJ2-7|TRBV7-9
TGTGCCAGCAGCCCCACTGCCGGGTTAACGTCCTACGAGCAGTACTTC
CASSPTAGLTSYEQYF
>few|.|TRBJ1-6|TRBV6-1
TGTGCCAGCAACCTGGGCCGGCCGAATGATTCACCCCTCCACTTT
CASNLGRPNDSPLHF
>.|.|TRBJ2-2|TRBV5-6
TGTGCCAGCAGCTTGAGAATGGGCACCGGGGAGCTGTTTTTT
CASSLRMGTGELFF
>many|.|TRBJ2-6|TRBV6-2/TRBV6-3
TGTGCCAGCAGTTACTCGGGTCTCCTTGGTGGAGTCCTGACTTTC
CASSYSGLLGGVLTF
>many|TRBD1|TRBJ2-4|TRBV24-1
TGTGCCACCAGTGATGCCCGGACAGGGCTAGCCAAAAACATTCAGTACTTC
CATSDARTGLAKNIQYF
>.|.|TRBJ2-5|TRBV11-2
TGTGCCAGCAGCCCATGGGGGGGCTTTTCTCAAGAGACCCAGTACTTC
CASSPWGGFSQETQYF
>many|TRBD1|TRBJ2-4|TRBV7-9
TGTGCCAGGATGGTGATACAGGGGGCGGACATTCAGTACTTC
CARMVIQGADIQYF
>many|.|TRBJ2-1|TRBV7-2
TGTGCCAGCAGCTTAACTTATCAGTTCAATGAGCAGTTCTTC
CASSLTYQFNEQFF
>.|.|TRBJ1-5|TRBV7-9
TGTGCCAGCAGCATCCCCGCGGGGCCCCAGCATTTT
CASSIPAGPQHF
>many|TRBD1|TRBJ2-4|TRBV3-1
TGTGCCAGCAGCCACCTACGGACAGGGACAAACATTCAGTACTTC
CASSHLRTGTNIQYF
>few|TRBD1|TRBJ1-2|TRBV12-3/TRBV12-4
TGTGCCAGCAGGCCTGATGGACAGGGTAACTATGGCTACACCTTC
CASRPDGQGNYGYTF
>.|.|TRBJ2-3|TRBV5-1
TGCGCCAGCAGCTTACAAGCGGAAACGCAGTATTTT
CASSLQAETQYF
>many|.|TRBJ2-1|TRBV6-1
TGTGCCAGCAGCGAGGGACTCCGGGCGAATGAGCAGTTCTTC
CASSEGLRANEQFF
>many|.|TRBJ2-5|TRBV7-9
TGTGCCAGCAGCTTAGTTCCCAGTAAAGAGACCCAGTACTTC
CASSLVPSKETQYF
>few|.|TRBJ1-6|TRBV5-1
TGCGCCAGCAGCTTGGCGGCTCAGGGTGGGAATTCACCCCTCCACTTT
CASSLAAQGGNSPLHF